The rows below give T cell receptor beta chains drawn from one sample of a study of T cells after yellow fever vaccination. TCRdb redid the calling of the 5' RACE reads with MiXCR, one entry per CDR3 protein. The data contain about 73,000 distinct CDR3 sequences, over 7.5% of them seen just once; the ten biggest clones take up around 38%. The sequencing used CD8+ T cells sorted from PBMCs, collected on the day of the yellow fever booster vaccination. The receptors were sampled from a man younger than 45 who received the YFV17D yellow fever vaccine. The CDR3 runs from the conserved cysteine through the conserved F or W. A D gene is named only where the DNA matches it firmly. Clone sizes are given selectively: once, few, many, or a class where the clone is expanded.

CDR3aa: CASTALTAQSGEQYF; CDR3nt: TGTGCCAGCACCGCCCTCACGGCACAATCGGGCGAGCAGTACTTC; v_gene: TRBV28; abundance: few; j_gene: TRBJ2-7; d_gene: NA
CDR3aa: CASSPGLFSEQYF; CDR3nt: TGTGCCAGCAGCCCCGGACTGTTCTCCGAGCAGTACTTC; v_gene: TRBV7-9; abundance: many; j_gene: TRBJ2-7; d_gene: NA
CDR3aa: CASSLGGRELFF; CDR3nt: TGTGCCAGCAGCTTGGGAGGCCGGGAGCTGTTTTTT; v_gene: TRBV9; abundance: NA; j_gene: TRBJ2-2; d_gene: NA
CDR3aa: CASSLVMSTDTQYF; CDR3nt: TGTGCCAGCAGTTTAGTAATGAGCACAGATACGCAGTATTTT; v_gene: TRBV27; abundance: NA; j_gene: TRBJ2-3; d_gene: NA
CDR3aa: CSAWDSYNSPLHF; CDR3nt: TGCAGTGCTTGGGACAGCTATAATTCACCCCTCCACTTT; v_gene: TRBV20-1; abundance: few; j_gene: TRBJ1-6; d_gene: TRBD1
CDR3aa: CASIGYEVTGELFF; CDR3nt: TGTGCCAGCATTGGCTACGAAGTTACCGGGGAGCTGTTTTTT; v_gene: TRBV2; abundance: NA; j_gene: TRBJ2-2; d_gene: NA
CDR3aa: CASSLALAGPPGSEQYF; CDR3nt: TGTGCCAGCAGCTTAGCTCTAGCGGGCCCCCCGGGGAGCGAGCAGTACTTC; v_gene: TRBV7-2; abundance: many; j_gene: TRBJ2-7; d_gene: TRBD2
CDR3aa: CASSTSPSGANTGELFF; CDR3nt: TGTGCCAGCAGTACCTCACCTAGCGGGGCGAACACCGGGGAGCTGTTTTTT; v_gene: TRBV6-5; abundance: many; j_gene: TRBJ2-2; d_gene: TRBD2
CDR3aa: CASSLSASGRGDEQFF; CDR3nt: TGTGCCAGCAGTTTATCGGCTAGCGGGAGGGGGGATGAGCAGTTCTTC; v_gene: TRBV27; abundance: NA; j_gene: TRBJ2-1; d_gene: TRBD2
CDR3aa: CASSPGTTIELFF; CDR3nt: TGTGCCAGCAGCCCTGGGACTACTATCGAACTGTTTTTT; v_gene: TRBV7-9; abundance: NA; j_gene: TRBJ1-4; d_gene: NA
CDR3aa: CASSFAGQYEQYF; CDR3nt: TGTGCCAGCAGCTTCGCAGGACAATACGAGCAGTACTTC; v_gene: TRBV7-2; abundance: many; j_gene: TRBJ2-7; d_gene: NA
CDR3aa: CASSAETSSTDTQYF; CDR3nt: TGTGCCAGCAGTGCCGAGACTAGCAGCACAGATACGCAGTATTTT; v_gene: TRBV6-1; abundance: few; j_gene: TRBJ2-3; d_gene: TRBD2
CDR3aa: CSARDPGQGVLEQYF; CDR3nt: TGCAGTGCTAGAGATCCGGGACAGGGCGTCCTCGAGCAGTACTTC; v_gene: TRBV20-1; abundance: NA; j_gene: TRBJ2-7; d_gene: TRBD1
CDR3aa: CASSFSPRGATDTQYF; CDR3nt: TGTGCCAGCAGTTTCTCCCCTAGGGGGGCTACAGATACGCAGTATTTT; v_gene: TRBV28; abundance: few; j_gene: TRBJ2-3; d_gene: NA
CDR3aa: CASSLTGGQETQYF; CDR3nt: TGTGCCAGCAGTTTAACAGGGGGACAAGAGACCCAGTACTTC; v_gene: TRBV28; abundance: NA; j_gene: TRBJ2-5; d_gene: TRBD1
CDR3aa: CASSQEWPANEKLFF; CDR3nt: TGTGCCAGCAGTCAGGAGTGGCCGGCTAATGAAAAACTGTTTTTT; v_gene: TRBV6-2/TRBV6-3; abundance: NA; j_gene: TRBJ1-4; d_gene: NA
CDR3aa: CASSLVESNSNQPQHF; CDR3nt: TGTGCCAGCAGTTTGGTGGAGAGTAATAGCAATCAGCCCCAGCATTTT; v_gene: TRBV28; abundance: few; j_gene: TRBJ1-5; d_gene: NA
CDR3aa: CASSQTGAWGYTF; CDR3nt: TGCGCCAGCAGCCAGACGGGGGCGTGGGGCTACACCTTC; v_gene: TRBV4-3; abundance: few; j_gene: TRBJ1-2; d_gene: NA
CDR3aa: CASQVSTGGVYEQYF; CDR3nt: TGTGCCAGCCAAGTCTCTACAGGGGGCGTCTACGAGCAGTACTTC; v_gene: TRBV2; abundance: NA; j_gene: TRBJ2-7; d_gene: TRBD1
CDR3aa: CASSYGARETQYF; CDR3nt: TGTGCCAGCAGTTACGGGGCCCGAGAGACCCAGTACTTC; v_gene: TRBV6-5; abundance: many; j_gene: TRBJ2-5; d_gene: NA
CDR3aa: CASSLELAEQFF; CDR3nt: TGTGCCAGCAGCTTAGAGTTGGCTGAGCAGTTCTTC; v_gene: TRBV11-2; abundance: NA; j_gene: TRBJ2-1; d_gene: NA
CDR3aa: CSVEKRDRDTYEQYF; CDR3nt: TGCAGCGTTGAAAAACGGGACAGGGATACCTACGAGCAGTACTTC; v_gene: TRBV29-1; abundance: NA; j_gene: TRBJ2-7; d_gene: TRBD1
CDR3aa: CAGASGSYEQYF; CDR3nt: TGTGCAGGGGCTAGCGGGAGTTACGAGCAGTACTTC; v_gene: TRBV7-9; abundance: few; j_gene: TRBJ2-7; d_gene: TRBD2
CDR3aa: CASSEWGGSYISYEQYF; CDR3nt: TGTGCCAGCAGTGAATGGGGGGGCAGTTACATTTCCTACGAGCAGTACTTC; v_gene: TRBV6-1; abundance: few; j_gene: TRBJ2-7; d_gene: NA
CDR3aa: CSASERFQETQYF; CDR3nt: TGCAGTGCTAGTGAACGCTTCCAAGAGACCCAGTACTTC; v_gene: TRBV20-1; abundance: NA; j_gene: TRBJ2-5; d_gene: NA
CDR3aa: CASSLGTGTVGEKLFF; CDR3nt: TGTGCCAGCAGCTTAGGTACCGGGACCGTTGGAGAAAAACTGTTTTTT; v_gene: TRBV11-2; abundance: NA; j_gene: TRBJ1-4; d_gene: NA
CDR3aa: CASVIQGNYGYTF; CDR3nt: TGTGCCAGCGTCATACAAGGAAACTATGGCTACACCTTC; v_gene: TRBV2; abundance: few; j_gene: TRBJ1-2; d_gene: NA
CDR3aa: CASSYYPYEQYF; CDR3nt: TGTGCCAGCAGCTACTACCCTTACGAGCAGTACTTC; v_gene: TRBV7-9; abundance: NA; j_gene: TRBJ2-7; d_gene: NA
CDR3aa: CASSLTVSPYEQYF; CDR3nt: TGTGCCAGCAGCCTGACGGTTTCGCCCTACGAGCAGTACTTC; v_gene: TRBV27; abundance: NA; j_gene: TRBJ2-7; d_gene: NA
CDR3aa: CASSYGGFDEQFF; CDR3nt: TGTGCCAGCAGTTACGGGGGATTCGATGAGCAGTTCTTC; v_gene: TRBV6-2/TRBV6-3; abundance: many; j_gene: TRBJ2-1; d_gene: NA
CDR3aa: CASSLGYLTGELFF; CDR3nt: TGTGCCAGCAGCTTAGGCTACTTGACCGGGGAGCTGTTTTTT; v_gene: TRBV13; abundance: NA; j_gene: TRBJ2-2; d_gene: NA
CDR3aa: CASSLLQGYEQYF; CDR3nt: TGTGCCAGCAGCCTCCTCCAGGGTTACGAGCAGTACTTC; v_gene: TRBV7-8; abundance: few; j_gene: TRBJ2-7; d_gene: NA
CDR3aa: CSSSLWTSGSSGTDTQYF; CDR3nt: TGTTCCAGCAGTTTGTGGACTAGCGGGAGCTCTGGCACAGATACGCAGTATTTT; v_gene: TRBV12-3/TRBV12-4; abundance: NA; j_gene: TRBJ2-3; d_gene: TRBD2
CDR3aa: CSVETGVQETQYF; CDR3nt: TGCAGCGTTGAGACGGGAGTCCAAGAGACCCAGTACTTC; v_gene: TRBV29-1; abundance: NA; j_gene: TRBJ2-5; d_gene: NA
CDR3aa: CASSGASDTGELFF; CDR3nt: TGTGCCAGCAGTGGGGCATCCGACACCGGGGAGCTGTTTTTT; v_gene: TRBV25-1; abundance: many; j_gene: TRBJ2-2; d_gene: NA
CDR3aa: CASGLVLGYNEQFF; CDR3nt: TGTGCTAGTGGTTTGGTCTTGGGATACAATGAGCAGTTCTTC; v_gene: TRBV12-5; abundance: few; j_gene: TRBJ2-1; d_gene: NA
CDR3aa: CASSDSSDTQYF; CDR3nt: TGTGCCAGCAGTGACTCGTCAGATACGCAGTATTTT; v_gene: TRBV6-4; abundance: few; j_gene: TRBJ2-3; d_gene: NA
CDR3aa: CASSFPALMQETQYF; CDR3nt: TGTGCCAGCAGCTTTCCAGCGCTAATGCAAGAGACCCAGTACTTC; v_gene: TRBV7-9; abundance: few; j_gene: TRBJ2-5; d_gene: NA
CDR3aa: CATLPGLAGGPYNEQFF; CDR3nt: TGTGCCACATTACCGGGACTAGCGGGAGGACCCTACAATGAGCAGTTCTTC; v_gene: TRBV15; abundance: few; j_gene: TRBJ2-1; d_gene: TRBD2
CDR3aa: CASSLGSGWTEAFF; CDR3nt: TGTGCCAGCAGCTTAGGGTCAGGCTGGACTGAAGCTTTCTTT; v_gene: TRBV7-2; abundance: many; j_gene: TRBJ1-1; d_gene: NA
CDR3aa: CSAIPLGQLGEQYF; CDR3nt: TGCAGTGCCATACCTCTCGGACAGCTGGGCGAGCAGTACTTC; v_gene: TRBV20-1; abundance: NA; j_gene: TRBJ2-7; d_gene: NA
CDR3aa: CASSLNRGDEQYF; CDR3nt: TGTGCCAGCAGCTTAAATAGGGGAGACGAGCAGTACTTC; v_gene: TRBV7-9; abundance: NA; j_gene: TRBJ2-7; d_gene: NA
CDR3aa: CASTLGGEQFF; CDR3nt: TGTGCCAGCACCCTTGGGGGAGAGCAGTTCTTC; v_gene: TRBV2; abundance: NA; j_gene: TRBJ2-1; d_gene: NA
CDR3aa: CASSPGGPGNEQFF; CDR3nt: TGTGCCAGCAGCCCGGGGGGGCCGGGGAATGAGCAGTTCTTC; v_gene: TRBV7-2; abundance: few; j_gene: TRBJ2-1; d_gene: TRBD2
CDR3aa: CASSPLGAGPNYEQYF; CDR3nt: TGTGCCAGCAGCCCCCTTGGAGCGGGCCCGAACTACGAGCAGTACTTC; v_gene: TRBV14; abundance: NA; j_gene: TRBJ2-7; d_gene: NA
CDR3aa: CASSRERPEQFF; CDR3nt: TGTGCCAGCAGCCGGGAGCGGCCTGAGCAGTTCTTC; v_gene: TRBV5-6; abundance: NA; j_gene: TRBJ2-1; d_gene: NA
CDR3aa: CASTDWSGGTDTQYF; CDR3nt: TGTGCCAGCACCGATTGGAGCGGAGGAACAGATACGCAGTATTTT; v_gene: TRBV7-8; abundance: few; j_gene: TRBJ2-3; d_gene: NA
CDR3aa: CASSQEKSRSSYEQYF; CDR3nt: TGCGCCAGCAGCCAAGAAAAGTCGCGGAGCTCCTACGAGCAGTACTTC; v_gene: TRBV4-3; abundance: NA; j_gene: TRBJ2-7; d_gene: NA
CDR3aa: CASSQVARAGAGELFF; CDR3nt: TGCGCCAGCAGCCAAGTCGCAAGGGCCGGGGCCGGGGAGCTGTTTTTT; v_gene: TRBV4-1; abundance: many; j_gene: TRBJ2-2; d_gene: NA
CDR3aa: CASSFVGLGNEQFF; CDR3nt: TGCGCCAGCAGCTTCGTCGGACTAGGCAATGAGCAGTTCTTC; v_gene: TRBV5-1; abundance: few; j_gene: TRBJ2-1; d_gene: TRBD2
CDR3aa: CASSLVSGSGGTEAFF; CDR3nt: TGTGCCAGCAGCTTAGTCTCTGGCTCTGGGGGCACTGAAGCTTTCTTT; v_gene: TRBV7-2; abundance: NA; j_gene: TRBJ1-1; d_gene: NA
CDR3aa: CASSQVTSPYNEQFF; CDR3nt: TGCGCCAGCAGCCAAGTTACCTCTCCCTACAATGAGCAGTTCTTC; v_gene: TRBV4-3; abundance: few; j_gene: TRBJ2-1; d_gene: NA
CDR3aa: CSVAGGGYEQYF; CDR3nt: TGCAGCGTTGCGGGGGGCGGCTACGAGCAGTACTTC; v_gene: TRBV29-1; abundance: many; j_gene: TRBJ2-7; d_gene: NA
CDR3aa: CASSLRGRSSYEQYF; CDR3nt: TGTGCCAGCAGCTTAAGGGGACGGTCGAGCTACGAGCAGTACTTC; v_gene: TRBV7-9; abundance: few; j_gene: TRBJ2-7; d_gene: NA
CDR3aa: CATSSPSLEQYF; CDR3nt: TGTGCCACCAGCAGCCCCAGTCTCGAGCAGTACTTC; v_gene: TRBV15; abundance: few; j_gene: TRBJ2-7; d_gene: NA
CDR3aa: CASSFRDRYMNTEAFF; CDR3nt: TGTGCCAGCAGTTTCCGGGACAGATACATGAACACTGAAGCTTTCTTT; v_gene: TRBV25-1; abundance: few; j_gene: TRBJ1-1; d_gene: TRBD1
CDR3aa: CSARDLVRGLAKNIQYF; CDR3nt: TGCAGTGCTAGAGATCTGGTGAGAGGACTAGCCAAAAACATTCAGTACTTC; v_gene: TRBV20-1; abundance: few; j_gene: TRBJ2-4; d_gene: NA
CDR3aa: CSALPDRDVINEQFF; CDR3nt: TGCAGTGCCCTTCCGGACAGGGATGTGATCAATGAGCAGTTCTTC; v_gene: TRBV20-1; abundance: NA; j_gene: TRBJ2-1; d_gene: TRBD1
CDR3aa: CASSQDSYSYEQYF; CDR3nt: TGCGCCAGCAGCCAAGATAGCTACTCCTACGAGCAGTACTTC; v_gene: TRBV4-3; abundance: few; j_gene: TRBJ2-7; d_gene: NA